This passage covers 28 T cell receptor beta chains from one sample sequenced in a study of CXCR3-negative and CXCR3-positive naive CD8 T cells. It was by 5' RACE with UMI labels that the TRB cDNA libraries were prepared. TCRdb reanalyzed the 5' RACE reads, giving one entry per CDR3 protein sequence and no DNA. The repertoire table contains 70,000 to 95,000 distinct CDR3 sequences. Specimen: naive CXCR3- CD8+ T cells from blood. Sample subset: CD45RO-CCR7+CD27+CD95- naive CD8+ T cells lacking CXCR3 (TNR3-). Source of these receptors: a human donor in good health. Some clones in this sample may be carry-over from other donors' samples.

The chain recombines TRBV5-4 with TRBJ2-1; there is no DNA to check the TCRdb D call of TRBD1. This CDR3 is built from 13 residues. Germline CDR1 is SGHNT and CDR2 is YYREEE (reference sequence). CDR3 loop: CASSPGEGNEQFF. The whole variable domain, filled in from reference TRBV5-4 and TRBJ2-1, reads ETGVTQSPTHLIKTRGQQVTLRCSSQSGHNTVSWYQQALGQGPQFIFQYYREEENGRGNFPPRFSGLQFPNYSSELNVNALELDDSALYLCASSPGEGNEQFFGPGTRLTVL.

V is TRBV7-9 and J is TRBJ2-7; with no DNA, the TCRdb D assignment of TRBD2 cannot be verified. Germline lookup yields CDR1 SEHNR and CDR2 FQNEAQ (reference sequence). The CDR3 consists of 15 residues. This CDR3 is CASSWRAGESYEQYF.

This chain links TRBV12-3 or TRBV12-4 with TRBJ2-3; with no DNA, the TCRdb D assignment of TRBD1 cannot be verified. The CDR3 has 13 residues. The CDR3 sequence is CASNRAWADTQYF.

The chain couples TRBV4-1 to TRBJ1-2. Germline V lookup: CDR1 MGHRA, CDR2 YSYEKL. This CDR3 is built from 14 residues. CDR3 residues: CASSQDLGEYGYTF.

This CDR3 reads CASSFMTGEYAHSGNTIYF. This sequence joins TRBV7-7 and TRBJ1-3; the TCRdb call, TRBD1, lacks DNA for checking. The CDR3 extends over 19 amino acids. Germline V gene sequence: CDR1 SSHAT, CDR2 FNYEAQ (reference sequence).

The chain joins TRBV29-1 to TRBJ2-3; the TCRdb D gene call, TRBD2, has no DNA to confirm it. The CDR3 is 16 amino acids. CDR1 and CDR2 from the germline V gene are SQVTM and ANQGSEA. CDR3 amino acids: CSADGTSGEFTDTQYF.

The chain is built from TRBV28 and TRBJ2-5. Germline CDR1 MDHEN, CDR2 SYDVKM. The CDR3 runs 11 residues. CDR3 sequence: CASSLGETQYF.

The chain links TRBV7-9 to TRBJ2-3; TCRdb designates TRBD1, a call that cannot be tested without DNA. Per the germline V gene, CDR1 is SEHNR and CDR2 is FQNEAQ (reference sequence). The CDR3 runs to 17 residues. This CDR3 is CASSSTRTGLDTDTQYF.

The chain recombines TRBV20-1 with TRBJ2-1; TCRdb returns TRBD2, unconfirmable since there is no DNA. CDR3 length: 13 residues. Germline V lookup: CDR1 DFQATT, CDR2 SNEGSKA (reference sequence). The CDR3 loop reads CSARGEGHDEQFF.

V usage is TRBV29-1 and J usage is TRBJ2-1; TCRdb proposes TRBD2, but this gene call is untestable without DNA. This CDR3 is built from 13 residues. Germline V CDR1 and CDR2: SQVTM, ANQGSEA. CDR3 sequence reads: CSVGRLSDNEQFF.

V usage is TRBV27 and J usage is TRBJ2-7; TCRdb's assignment of TRBD1 cannot be checked, as there is no DNA. Germline CDR1 and CDR2: MNHEY and SMNVEV (reference sequence). The CDR3 extends over 14 amino acids. The CDR3: CASSFRQRPGEQYF.

The chain links TRBV5-1 to TRBJ2-7; with no DNA, the TCRdb D assignment of TRBD1 cannot be verified. The CDR3 spans 14 residues. Germline CDR1 SGHRS, CDR2 YFSETQ. The CDR3: CASSLETGPYEQYF. Together with reference TRBV5-1 and TRBJ2-7, the CDR3 gives the full variable domain: KAGVTQTPRYLIKTRGQQVTLSCSPISGHRSVSWYQQTPGQGLQFLFEYFSETQRNKGNFPGRFSGRQFSNSRSEMNVSTLELGDSALYLCASSLETGPYEQYFGPGTRLTVT.

V and J are TRBV10-1 and TRBJ1-4; TCRdb returns TRBD1, unconfirmable since there is no DNA. The CDR3 extends over 16 amino acids. Germline V gene sequence: CDR1 WNHNN, CDR2 SYGVQD (reference sequence). Here the CDR3 reads CASKTGFGWTNEKLFF.

The CDR3 loop reads CASSLGDRGYEQYF. The rearrangement joins TRBV7-6 to TRBJ2-7; TCRdb's D call of TRBD1 is untestable without DNA. Germline lookup yields CDR1 SGHVS and CDR2 FNYEAQ. The CDR3 contains 14 residues.

This chain connects TRBV28 to TRBJ2-7. This CDR3 is 14 amino acids long. From germline, CDR1 is MDHEN and CDR2 SYDVKM. The CDR3 protein is CASSTIRTSYEQYF.

The chain employs TRBV29-1 and TRBJ2-7. There are 12 residues in the CDR3. CDR1 SQVTM and CDR2 ANQGSEA come from the germline V gene. CDR3: CSVSSIGYEQYF.

The genes are TRBV7-2 and TRBJ2-5; the D gene TCRdb calls, TRBD2, cannot be checked with no DNA. The V gene's germline CDR1 is SGHTA and CDR2 FQGNSA. The CDR3 runs 14 residues. The CDR3 loop is CASRASGGAETQYF.

V gene TRBV20-1 combines with J gene TRBJ2-7; without DNA, the TCRdb call of TRBD2 cannot be checked. The germline V gene has CDR1 DFQATT and CDR2 SNEGSKA (reference sequence). The length of the CDR3 is 14 residues. CDR3: CSARVAGGYNEQFF.

The chain links TRBV14 to TRBJ2-7. CDR3 length equals 14 residues. CDR1 is SGHDN and CDR2 is FVKESK in the germline V gene. CDR3 region: CASSPQVGGYEQYF.

V and J are TRBV20-1 and TRBJ2-7. Germline V lookup: CDR1 DFQATT, CDR2 SNEGSKA (reference sequence). The CDR3 totals 13 residues. The CDR3 here is CSARLSNTYEQYF.

The chain's CDR3 is CASSSQEYEQYF. The chain is built from TRBV7-9 and TRBJ2-7; the D gene TCRdb calls, TRBD1, cannot be checked with no DNA. The CDR3 extends over 12 amino acids. Germline CDR1 is SEHNR and CDR2 is FQNEAQ (reference sequence).

The chain is built from TRBV29-1 and TRBJ1-4; with no DNA, the TCRdb D assignment of TRBD1 cannot be verified. CDR1 and CDR2 from the germline V gene are SQVTM and ANQGSEA. The CDR3 is made up of 13 amino acids. The CDR3 loop reads CSARDRDREKLFF.

The gene calls are TRBV6-6 and TRBJ2-5; no DNA is available, so the TRBD2 call from TCRdb remains unchecked. Germline lookup yields CDR1 MNHNY and CDR2 SVGAGI (reference sequence). There are 16 residues in the CDR3. The CDR3 is CASSYSNLPNKGTQYF.

The chain is built from TRBV27 and TRBJ1-6; with no DNA, the TCRdb D assignment of TRBD1 cannot be verified. This CDR3 is built from 17 residues. The germline gives CDR1 MNHEY, CDR2 SMNVEV (reference sequence). CDR3 loop: CASRGEPGNSYNSPLHF.

CDR3 loop: CASSLWNGPRIDEQFF. This chain joins TRBV5-5 and TRBJ2-1; TCRdb lists TRBD2, though no DNA is available to test this call. This CDR3 has 16 residues. Looked up from germline, CDR1 is SGHKS and CDR2 is YYEKEE (reference sequence).

The chain recombines TRBV15 with TRBJ2-1; TCRdb indicates TRBD2, and absent DNA this call remains unverified. Germline assignment: CDR1 LNHNV and CDR2 YYDKDF (reference sequence). There are 15 residues in the CDR3. Here the CDR3 reads CATSRDTARDNEQFF. The full variable domain, in which reference TRBV15 and TRBJ2-1 provide the parts outside the CDR3, is DAMVIQNPRYQVTQFGKPVTLSCSQTLNHNVMYWYQQKSSQAPKLLFHYYDKDFNNEADTPDNFQSRRPNTSFCFLDIRSPGLGDTAMYLCATSRDTARDNEQFFGPGTRLTVL.

The chain links TRBV29-1 to TRBJ2-7. CDR1 is SQVTM and CDR2 is ANQGSEA in the germline V gene. The CDR3 spans 11 residues. CDR3 region: CSVGPSNEQYF.

The chain employs TRBV5-1 and TRBJ1-1. Germline values: CDR1 SGHRS, CDR2 YFSETQ. This CDR3 comprises 14 residues. The CDR3 is CASSLRPGNTEAFF.